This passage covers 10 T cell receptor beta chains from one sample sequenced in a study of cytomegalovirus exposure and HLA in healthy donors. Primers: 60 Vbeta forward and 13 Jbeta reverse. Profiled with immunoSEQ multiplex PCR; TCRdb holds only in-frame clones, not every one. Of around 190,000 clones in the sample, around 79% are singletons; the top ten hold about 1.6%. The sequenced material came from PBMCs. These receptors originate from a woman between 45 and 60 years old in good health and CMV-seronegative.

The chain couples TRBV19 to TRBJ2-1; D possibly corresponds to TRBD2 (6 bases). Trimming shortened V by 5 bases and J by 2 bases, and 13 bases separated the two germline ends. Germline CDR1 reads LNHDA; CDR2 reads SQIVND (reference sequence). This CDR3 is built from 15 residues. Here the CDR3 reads CASSGSGGTYNEQFF. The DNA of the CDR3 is TGTGCCAGTAGTGGTTCAGGCGGGACCTACAATGAGCAGTTCTTC.

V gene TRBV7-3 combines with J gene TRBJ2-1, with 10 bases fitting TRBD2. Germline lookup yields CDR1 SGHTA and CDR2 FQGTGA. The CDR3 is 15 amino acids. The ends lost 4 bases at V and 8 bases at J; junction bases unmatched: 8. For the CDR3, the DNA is TGTGCCAGCAGCTCTAGCGGGAGTGGCACGTATGAGCAGTTCTTC. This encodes CASSSSGSGTYEQFF.

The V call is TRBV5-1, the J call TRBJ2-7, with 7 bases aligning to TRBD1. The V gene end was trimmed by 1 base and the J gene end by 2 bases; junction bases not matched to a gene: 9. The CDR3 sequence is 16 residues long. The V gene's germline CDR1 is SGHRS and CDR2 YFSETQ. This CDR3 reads CASSLRSGTAAYEQYF. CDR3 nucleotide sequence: TGCGCCAGCAGCTTGAGGTCAGGGACAGCGGCCTACGAGCAGTACTTC.

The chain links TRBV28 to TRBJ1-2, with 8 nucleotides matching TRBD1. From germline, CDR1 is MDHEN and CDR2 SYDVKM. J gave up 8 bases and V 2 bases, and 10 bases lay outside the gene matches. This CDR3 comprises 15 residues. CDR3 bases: TGTGCCAGCAGTTTAGGCTGGCAGGGGGCTGGAGGCTACACCTTC. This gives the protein CASSLGWQGAGGYTF.

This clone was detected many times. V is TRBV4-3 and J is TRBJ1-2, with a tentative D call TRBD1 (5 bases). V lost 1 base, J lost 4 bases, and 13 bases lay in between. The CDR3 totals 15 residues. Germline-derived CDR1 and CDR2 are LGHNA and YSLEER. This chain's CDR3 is CASSQVGARFYGYTF. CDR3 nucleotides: TGCGCCAGCAGCCAAGTTGGGGCCCGATTCTATGGCTACACCTTC.

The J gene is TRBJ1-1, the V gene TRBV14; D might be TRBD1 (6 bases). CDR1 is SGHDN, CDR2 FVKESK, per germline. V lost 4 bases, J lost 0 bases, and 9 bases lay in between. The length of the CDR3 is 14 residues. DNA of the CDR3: TGTGCCAGCAGCCGGAACAGGGTGAACACTGAAGCTTTCTTT. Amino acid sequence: CASSRNRVNTEAFF.

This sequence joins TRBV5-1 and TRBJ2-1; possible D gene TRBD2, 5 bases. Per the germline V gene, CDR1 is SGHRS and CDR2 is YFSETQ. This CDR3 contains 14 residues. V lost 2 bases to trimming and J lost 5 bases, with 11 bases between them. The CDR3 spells CASSLLVGDNEQFF. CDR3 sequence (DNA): TGCGCCAGCAGCTTACTAGTTGGAGACAATGAGCAGTTCTTC. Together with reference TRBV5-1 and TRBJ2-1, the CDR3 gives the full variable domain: KAGVTQTPRYLIKTRGQQVTLSCSPISGHRSVSWYQQTPGQGLQFLFEYFSETQRNKGNFPGRFSGRQFSNSRSEMNVSTLELGDSALYLCASSLLVGDNEQFFGPGTRLTVL.

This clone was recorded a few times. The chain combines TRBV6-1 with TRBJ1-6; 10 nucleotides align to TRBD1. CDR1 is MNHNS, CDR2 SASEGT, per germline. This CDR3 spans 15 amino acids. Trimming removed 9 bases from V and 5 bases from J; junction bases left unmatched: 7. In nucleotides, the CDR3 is TGTGCCAGTATACAGGACAGGGGGGATAATTCACCCCTCCACTTT. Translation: CASIQDRGDNSPLHF.

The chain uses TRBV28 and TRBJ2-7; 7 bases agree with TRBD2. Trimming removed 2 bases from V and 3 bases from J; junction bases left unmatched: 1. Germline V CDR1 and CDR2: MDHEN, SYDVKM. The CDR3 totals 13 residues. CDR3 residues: CASSLSGIYEQYF. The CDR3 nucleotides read TGTGCCAGCAGTTTAAGCGGGATCTACGAGCAGTACTTC.

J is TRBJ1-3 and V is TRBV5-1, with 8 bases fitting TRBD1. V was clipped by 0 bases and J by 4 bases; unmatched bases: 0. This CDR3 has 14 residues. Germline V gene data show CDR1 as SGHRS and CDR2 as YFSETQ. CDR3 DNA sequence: TGCGCCAGCAGCTTGGGGACAGGGGGAAACACCATATATTTT. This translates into CASSLGTGGNTIYF.